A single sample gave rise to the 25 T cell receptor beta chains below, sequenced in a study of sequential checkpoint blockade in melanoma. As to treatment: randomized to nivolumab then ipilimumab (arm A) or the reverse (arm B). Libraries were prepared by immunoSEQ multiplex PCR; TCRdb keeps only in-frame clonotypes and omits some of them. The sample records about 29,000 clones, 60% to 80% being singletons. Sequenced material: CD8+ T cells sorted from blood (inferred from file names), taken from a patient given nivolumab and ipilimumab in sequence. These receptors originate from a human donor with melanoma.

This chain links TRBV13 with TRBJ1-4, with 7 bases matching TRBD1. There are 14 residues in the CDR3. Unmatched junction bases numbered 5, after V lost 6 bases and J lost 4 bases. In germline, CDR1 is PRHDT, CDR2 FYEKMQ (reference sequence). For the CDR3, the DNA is TGTGCCAGCAGTTGGGGGACAGATAATGAAAAACTGTTTTTT. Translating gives CASSWGTDNEKLFF.

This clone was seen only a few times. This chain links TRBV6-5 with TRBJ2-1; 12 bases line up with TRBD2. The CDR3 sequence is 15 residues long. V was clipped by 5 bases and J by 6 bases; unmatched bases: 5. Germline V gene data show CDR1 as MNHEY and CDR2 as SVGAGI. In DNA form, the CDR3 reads TGTGCCAGCAGTCCAACTAGCGGGGGGTTCAATGAGCAGTTCTTC. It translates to CASSPTSGGFNEQFF.

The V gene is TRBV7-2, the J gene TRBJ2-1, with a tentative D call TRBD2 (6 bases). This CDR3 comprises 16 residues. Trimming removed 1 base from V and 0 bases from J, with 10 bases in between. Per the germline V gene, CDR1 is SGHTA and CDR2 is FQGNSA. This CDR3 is CASSLDGGGSYNEQFF. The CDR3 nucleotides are TGTGCCAGCAGCTTAGATGGGGGAGGCTCCTACAATGAGCAGTTCTTC.

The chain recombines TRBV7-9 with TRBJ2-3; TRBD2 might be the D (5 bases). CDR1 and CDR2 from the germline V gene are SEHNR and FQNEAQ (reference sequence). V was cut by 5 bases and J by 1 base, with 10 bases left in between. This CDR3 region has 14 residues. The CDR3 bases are TGTGCCAGCAGCGATACTAGGGGCACAGATACGCAGTATTTT. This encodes CASSDTRGTDTQYF.

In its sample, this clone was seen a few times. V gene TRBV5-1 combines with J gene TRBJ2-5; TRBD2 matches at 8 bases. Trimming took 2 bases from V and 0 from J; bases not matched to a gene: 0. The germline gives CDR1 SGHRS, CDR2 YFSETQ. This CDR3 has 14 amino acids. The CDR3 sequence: CASSFSGNQETQYF. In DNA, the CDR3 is TGCGCCAGCAGCTTTAGCGGGAACCAAGAGACCCAGTACTTC.

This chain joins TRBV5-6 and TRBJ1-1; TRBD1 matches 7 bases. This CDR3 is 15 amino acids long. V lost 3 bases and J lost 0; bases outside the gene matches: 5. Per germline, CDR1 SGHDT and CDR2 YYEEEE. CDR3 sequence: CASSSMGQMNTEAFF. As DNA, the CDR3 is TGTGCCAGCAGCTCAATGGGACAGATGAACACTGAAGCTTTCTTT.

CDR3 amino acids: CASSTSGTSYNEQFF. Here the CDR3 DNA reads TGTGCCAGCAGCACTTCCGGGACTAGCTACAATGAGCAGTTCTTC. J is TRBJ2-1 and V is TRBV11-1; TRBD2 matches 8 bases. V was clipped by 5 bases and J by 3 bases; unmatched bases: 6. The CDR3 is made up of 15 amino acids. Per germline, CDR1 SGHAT and CDR2 FQDESV (reference sequence).

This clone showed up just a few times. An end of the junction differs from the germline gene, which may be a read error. CDR3 in amino acids: CASSLPQRNYGYTF. CDR3 in DNA: TGTGCCAGCAGCTTACCACAGCGGAACTATGGTTACACCTTC. This rearrangement joins TRBV5-4 to TRBJ1-2; D uncertain. Germline assignment: CDR1 SGHNT and CDR2 YYREEE (reference sequence). This CDR3 region has 14 residues.

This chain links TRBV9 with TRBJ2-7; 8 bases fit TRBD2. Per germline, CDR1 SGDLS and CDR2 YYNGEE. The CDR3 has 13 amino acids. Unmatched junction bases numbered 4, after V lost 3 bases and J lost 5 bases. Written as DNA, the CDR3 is TGTGCCAGCAGCGCGGGGGGGGGAGACGAGCAGTACTTC. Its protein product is CASSAGGGDEQYF.

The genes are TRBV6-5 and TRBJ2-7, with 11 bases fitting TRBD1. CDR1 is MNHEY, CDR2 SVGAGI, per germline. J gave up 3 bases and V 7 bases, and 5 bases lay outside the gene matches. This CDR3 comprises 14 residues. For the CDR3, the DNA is TGTGCCAGCAAATTCGGGACAGGGGGCTACGAGCAGTACTTC. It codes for CASKFGTGGYEQYF.

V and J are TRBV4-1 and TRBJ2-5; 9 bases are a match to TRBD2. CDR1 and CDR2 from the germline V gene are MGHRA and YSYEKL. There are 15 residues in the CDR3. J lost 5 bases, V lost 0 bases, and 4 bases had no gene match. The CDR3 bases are TGCGCCAGCAGCCAAGAAGCGGGGGGCTCGGAGACCCAGTACTTC. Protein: CASSQEAGGSETQYF.

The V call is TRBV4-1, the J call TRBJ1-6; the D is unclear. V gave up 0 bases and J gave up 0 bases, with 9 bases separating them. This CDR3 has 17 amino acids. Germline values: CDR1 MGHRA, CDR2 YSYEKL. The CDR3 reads CASSQDLTYSYNSPLHF. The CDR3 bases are TGCGCCAGCAGCCAAGACCTTACATACTCCTATAATTCACCCCTCCACTTT.

CDR3 DNA sequence: TGTGCCAGCAGCTTAATAACCGGGGAGCTGTTTTTT. Its protein is CASSLITGELFF. The rearrangement joins TRBV7-9 to TRBJ2-2; D unresolved. This CDR3 spans 12 amino acids. V lost 2 bases and J 5 bases, leaving 3 bases between the germline ends. The germline gives CDR1 SEHNR, CDR2 FQNEAQ (reference sequence).

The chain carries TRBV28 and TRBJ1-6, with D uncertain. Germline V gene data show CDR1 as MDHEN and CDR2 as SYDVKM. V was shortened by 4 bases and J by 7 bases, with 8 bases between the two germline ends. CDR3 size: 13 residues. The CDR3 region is CASSSRVNSPLHF. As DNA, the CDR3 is TGTGCCAGCAGTTCGCGCGTGAATTCACCCCTCCACTTT. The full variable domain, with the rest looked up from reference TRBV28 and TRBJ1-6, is DVKVTQSSRYLVKRTGEKVFLECVQDMDHENMFWYRQDPGLGLRLIYFSYDVKMKEKGDIPEGYSVSREKKERFSLILESASTNQTSMYLCASSSRVNSPLHFGNGTRLTVT.

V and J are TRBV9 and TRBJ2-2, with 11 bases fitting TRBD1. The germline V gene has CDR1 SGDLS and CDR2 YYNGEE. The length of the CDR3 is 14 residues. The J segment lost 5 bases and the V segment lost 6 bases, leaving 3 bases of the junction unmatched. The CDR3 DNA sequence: TGTGCCAGCAAGGGACAGGGGGGGACCGGGGAGCTGTTTTTT. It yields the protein CASKGQGGTGELFF.

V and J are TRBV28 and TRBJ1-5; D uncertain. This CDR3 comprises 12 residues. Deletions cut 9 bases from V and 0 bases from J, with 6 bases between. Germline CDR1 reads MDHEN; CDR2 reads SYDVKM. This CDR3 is CASTDSNQPQHF. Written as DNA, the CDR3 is TGTGCCAGTACAGATAGCAATCAGCCCCAGCATTTT.

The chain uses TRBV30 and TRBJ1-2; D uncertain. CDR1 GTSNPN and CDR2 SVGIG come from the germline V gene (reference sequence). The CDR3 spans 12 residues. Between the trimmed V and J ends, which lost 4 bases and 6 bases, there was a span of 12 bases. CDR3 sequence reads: CAWITLGDGYTF. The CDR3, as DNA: TGTGCCTGGATAACTCTCGGGGATGGCTACACCTTC.

The CDR3 region is CASSLVGAETQYF. The CDR3 DNA sequence: TGTGCCAGCAGCCTCGTGGGAGCGGAGACCCAGTACTTC. The chain is built from TRBV6-6 and TRBJ2-5; weak D call: TRBD2 (5 bases). CDR1 MNHNY and CDR2 SVGAGI come from the germline V gene (reference sequence). Trimming cost V 6 bases and J 5 bases, with 13 bases left between them. The CDR3 contains 13 residues.

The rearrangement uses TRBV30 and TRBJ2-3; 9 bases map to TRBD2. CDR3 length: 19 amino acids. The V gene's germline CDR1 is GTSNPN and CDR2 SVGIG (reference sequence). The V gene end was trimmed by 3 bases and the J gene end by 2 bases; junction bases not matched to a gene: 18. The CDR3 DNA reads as TGTGCCTGGAGCGGCGTTAGCGGGGGCCCTCTATATTCCACAGATACGCAGTATTTT. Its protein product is CAWSGVSGGPLYSTDTQYF.

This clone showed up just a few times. The CDR3 DNA sequence: TGCGCCAGCAGCCAAGAGGCCACCAACTATGGCTACACCTTC. Amino acid sequence: CASSQEATNYGYTF. The chain uses TRBV4-1 and TRBJ1-2; unclear D gene. Trimming left V 0 bases short and J 2 bases short, with 7 bases between. The CDR3 has 14 amino acids. Germline values: CDR1 MGHRA, CDR2 YSYEKL.

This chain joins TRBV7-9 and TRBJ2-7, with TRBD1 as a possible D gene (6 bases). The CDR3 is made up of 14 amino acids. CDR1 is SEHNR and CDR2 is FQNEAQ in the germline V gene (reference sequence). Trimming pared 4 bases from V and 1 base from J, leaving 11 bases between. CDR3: CASSSPRGSYEQYF. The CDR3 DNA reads TGTGCCAGCAGCTCCCCCAGGGGATCCTACGAGCAGTACTTC.

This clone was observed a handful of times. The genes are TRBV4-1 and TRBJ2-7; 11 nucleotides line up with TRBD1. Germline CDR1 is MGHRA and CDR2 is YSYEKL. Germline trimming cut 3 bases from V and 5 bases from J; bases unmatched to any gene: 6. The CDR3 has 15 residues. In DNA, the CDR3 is TGCGCCAGCAGCCAGACGGACAGGGGGCGCGACGAGCAGTACTTC. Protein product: CASSQTDRGRDEQYF.

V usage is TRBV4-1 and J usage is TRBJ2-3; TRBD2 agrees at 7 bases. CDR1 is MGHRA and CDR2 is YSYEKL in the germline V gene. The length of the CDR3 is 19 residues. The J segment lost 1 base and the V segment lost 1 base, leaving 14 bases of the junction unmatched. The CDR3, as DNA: TGCGCCAGCAGCCAAGTCACTAGCGCCAACCCAGCACGCACAGATACGCAGTATTTT. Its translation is CASSQVTSANPARTDTQYF.

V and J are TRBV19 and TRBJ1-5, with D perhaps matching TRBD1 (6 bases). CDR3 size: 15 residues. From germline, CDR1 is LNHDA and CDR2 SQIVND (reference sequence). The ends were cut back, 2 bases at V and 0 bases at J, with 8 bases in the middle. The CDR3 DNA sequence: TGTGCCAGTAGTATAACAGGGCTTAGCAATCAGCCCCAGCATTTT. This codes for CASSITGLSNQPQHF. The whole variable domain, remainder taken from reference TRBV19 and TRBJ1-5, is DGGITQSPKYLFRKEGQNVTLSCEQNLNHDAMYWYRQDPGQGLRLIYYSQIVNDFQKGDIAEGYSVSREKKESFPLTVTSAQKNPTAFYLCASSITGLSNQPQHFGDGTRLSIL.

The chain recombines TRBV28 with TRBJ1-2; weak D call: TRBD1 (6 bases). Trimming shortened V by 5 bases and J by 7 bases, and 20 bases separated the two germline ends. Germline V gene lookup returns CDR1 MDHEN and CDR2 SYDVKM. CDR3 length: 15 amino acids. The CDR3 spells CASSPGGGERSGYTF. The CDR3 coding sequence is TGTGCCAGCAGTCCAGGCGGGGGCGAACGCTCTGGCTACACCTTC.